Below, 3 T cell receptor beta chains from the same sample are listed, as sequenced in a study of blood T cell repertoires in COVID-19 (dated by TCRdb to 2018 to 2021). The library came from the immunoSEQ multiplex PCR assay. TCRdb took this table from immuneACCESS and kept in-frame rearrangements with V and J called. Such tables lack part of the clones; where checked against another copy, unresolved V genes explain under half of the gap, and the rest is unexplained. The sample table shows about 250,000 clones, and 86% are seen once. In total, the top ten clones hold approximately 6.2% of the sample. Sequenced: peripheral blood. These receptor sequences come from a woman aged 80 or over with COVID-19, enrolled during active disease.

V gene TRBV7-6 combines with J gene TRBJ2-1; TRBD1 matches at 8 bases. Germline values: CDR1 SGHVS, CDR2 FNYEAQ. The CDR3 is 16 residues long. Trimming cost V 4 bases and J 0 bases; bases outside gene matches: 5. The CDR3 nucleotides are TGTGCCAGCAGCTCCACAGGGGGTAGCTCCTACAATGAGCAGTTCTTC. Its translation is CASSSTGGSSYNEQFF.

This clone was observed a single time. The rearrangement joins TRBV5-1 to TRBJ2-3; TRBD2 matches at 8 bases. The CDR3 is 15 amino acids. J was trimmed by 1 base and V by 4 bases; bases with no gene match: 5. The germline CDR1 and CDR2 sequences are SGHRS and YFSETQ. The CDR3 DNA reads TGCGCCAGCAGCGGGTTGACTAGCGGCACAGATACGCAGTATTTT. Protein sequence: CASSGLTSGTDTQYF. Full variable domain (missing parts from reference TRBV5-1 and TRBJ2-3): KAGVTQTPRYLIKTRGQQVTLSCSPISGHRSVSWYQQTPGQGLQFLFEYFSETQRNKGNFPGRFSGRQFSNSRSEMNVSTLELGDSALYLCASSGLTSGTDTQYFGPGTRLTVL.

The chain recombines TRBV5-1 with TRBJ1-3; TRBD1 aligns across 12 bases. V dropped 4 bases and J dropped 9; count of bases not matched to a gene: 5. The V gene's germline CDR1 is SGHRS and CDR2 YFSETQ. This CDR3 spans 14 amino acids. The CDR3 nucleotides read TGCGCCAGCAGCAAGGGACAGGGGGCTAGCACCATATATTTT. Its protein is CASSKGQGASTIYF.